This T cell receptor beta chain was sequenced during a study of lung T cells in sarcoidosis with Löfgren's syndrome. The CDR3 consists of 15 residues. In germline, CDR1 is SGHRS, CDR2 YFSETQ. With V trimmed by 4 bases and J by 7 bases, 10 bases remained unmatched. Ten or more counts support this clonotype. MiXCR, applied by TCRdb to the reads, yields one record per CDR3 protein. Of some 10,000 distinct CDR3 sequences in the sample, 20% were seen once. The sample consisted of CD4+ T cells from bronchoalveolar lavage. The origin of this receptor is a human donor with sarcoidosis (Löfgren's syndrome or another form), or a control subject (not recorded which). The chain recombines TRBV5-1 with TRBJ1-2; TRBD1 agrees at 10 bases. CDR3 in amino acids: CASSVSGTGDFGYTF. The CDR3 bases are TGCGCCAGCAGCGTATCCGGGACAGGGGATTTTGGCTACACCTTC.